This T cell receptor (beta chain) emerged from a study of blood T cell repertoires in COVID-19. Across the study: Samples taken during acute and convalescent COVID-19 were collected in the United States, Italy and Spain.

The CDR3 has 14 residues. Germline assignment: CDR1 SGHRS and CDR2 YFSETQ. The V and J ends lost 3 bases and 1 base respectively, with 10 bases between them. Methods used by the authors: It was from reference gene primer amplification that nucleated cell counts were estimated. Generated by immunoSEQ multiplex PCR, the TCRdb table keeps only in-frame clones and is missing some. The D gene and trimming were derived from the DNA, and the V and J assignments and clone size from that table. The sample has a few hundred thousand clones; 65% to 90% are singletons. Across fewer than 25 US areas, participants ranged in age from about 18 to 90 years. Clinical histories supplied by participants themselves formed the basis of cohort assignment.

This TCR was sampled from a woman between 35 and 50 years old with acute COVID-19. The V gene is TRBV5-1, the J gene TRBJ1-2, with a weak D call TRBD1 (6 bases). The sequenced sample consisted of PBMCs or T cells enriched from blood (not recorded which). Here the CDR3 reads CASSSEGVNYGYTF. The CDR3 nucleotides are TGCGCCAGCAGCTCAGAGGGGGTTAACTATGGCTACACCTTC.